This T cell receptor (beta chain) was recorded in a study of STAT3 mutations in large granular lymphocyte leukemia. Findings of the study overall: In T-cell large granular lymphocyte leukemia, about half of patients showed multiple immunodominant subclonotypes.

Germline-derived CDR1 and CDR2 are SGHRS and YFSETQ. The CDR3 length is 15 residues. V shed 4 bases and J 8 bases; nucleotides not matched to a gene: 11. As regards this clone: Its specificity is not known.

Here immunoSEQ multiplex PCR was the method, and the copy in TCRdb shows in-frame clones only, minus some. The sample has about 4,600 clones, roughly 50% seen once; the top ten hold around three fifths. The J gene is TRBJ2-1, the V gene TRBV5-1; TRBD2 matches 8 bases. This TCR came from a male patient in his 50s with T-cell large granular lymphocyte leukemia. Some clones in this sample may be carry-over from other donors' samples. Source material: peripheral blood mononuclear cells. Here the CDR3 DNA reads TGCGCCAGCAGCCGGGAGGGCGGGAGTATGGATGAGCAGTTCTTC. Amino acids: CASSREGGSMDEQFF.